The 29 T cell receptor beta chains below all came from one sample that was sequenced in a study of blood T cell repertoires in COVID-19. TCRdb keeps only in-frame clones here, not all; method: immunoSEQ multiplex PCR. Of 190,000 or so clones listed, approximately 90% are singletons. The sample consisted of PBMCs or T cells enriched from blood (not recorded which). The origin of the receptors is a man aged 30 to 45 who had recovered from COVID-19.

This chain joins TRBV28 and TRBJ1-5, with 9 nucleotides matching TRBD1. V dropped 1 base and J dropped 5; count of bases not matched to a gene: 6. Germline V gene sequence: CDR1 MDHEN, CDR2 SYDVKM. The CDR3 has 16 residues. The CDR3 is CASSLYTGTGHQPQHF. In nucleotides, the CDR3 is TGTGCCAGCAGTTTATACACCGGGACAGGGCATCAGCCCCAGCATTTT.

A few counts support this clone. The chain carries TRBV4-1 and TRBJ1-1, with D hard to call. V lost 0 bases and J lost 5, with 10 bases in between. Germline V lookup: CDR1 MGHRA, CDR2 YSYEKL. This CDR3 is built from 14 residues. The CDR3 coding sequence is TGCGCCAGCAGCCAAGAGATGGCGGGTACTGAAGCTTTCTTT. Translation gives CASSQEMAGTEAFF.

The chain links TRBV5-6 to TRBJ2-1, with no clear D. This CDR3 comprises 14 residues. Trimming pared 2 bases from V and 5 bases from J, leaving 11 bases between. The germline V gene has CDR1 SGHDT and CDR2 YYEEEE. CDR3 protein: CASSFWQSHNEQFF. Here the CDR3 DNA reads TGTGCCAGCAGCTTTTGGCAGTCCCACAATGAGCAGTTCTTC.

The chain links TRBV7-8 to TRBJ2-4; a possible D gene is TRBD2 (6 bases). V was shortened by 4 bases and J by 8 bases, with 15 bases between the two germline ends. This CDR3 spans 14 amino acids. Germline loops: CDR1 SGHVS, CDR2 FQNEAQ. The CDR3 is CASSSRLVGDIQYF. The CDR3 DNA is TGTGCCAGCAGCTCACGACTAGTAGGAGACATTCAGTACTTC.

V and J are TRBV5-4 and TRBJ1-2; D uncertain. CDR1 and CDR2 from the germline V gene are SGHNT and YYREEE (reference sequence). V was trimmed by 4 bases and J by 5 bases, leaving 18 bases between them. The CDR3 is made up of 15 amino acids. The CDR3 DNA reads TGTGCCAGCAGCCCCCGGGAAGCCAATGGATATGGCTACACCTTC. Its translation: CASSPREANGYGYTF.

This chain uses TRBV19 with TRBJ1-5; 9 nucleotides align to TRBD1. Germline loops: CDR1 LNHDA, CDR2 SQIVND (reference sequence). The CDR3 loop spans 19 amino acids. V was clipped by 1 base and J by 0 bases; unmatched bases: 10. The CDR3 nucleotides read TGTGCCAGTAGTATAGGGAGAGGACAGGGGATTTATAGCAATCAGCCCCAGCATTTT. Translating it yields CASSIGRGQGIYSNQPQHF.

The V call is TRBV7-9, the J call TRBJ1-2, with 7 bases that match TRBD1. The CDR3 is 13 amino acids. Germline V lookup: CDR1 SEHNR, CDR2 FQNEAQ (reference sequence). The V gene end was trimmed by 5 bases and the J gene end by 3 bases; junction bases not matched to a gene: 3. Here the CDR3 DNA reads TGTGCCAGCAGCCGACAGGGAGACTATGGCTACACCTTC. Amino acid sequence: CASSRQGDYGYTF. Drawing the rest from reference TRBV7-9 and TRBJ1-2, the complete variable domain is DTGVSQNPRHKITKRGQNVTFRCDPISEHNRLYWYRQTLGQGPEFLTYFQNEAQLEKSRLLSDRFSAERPKGSFSTLEIQRTEQGDSAMYLCASSRQGDYGYTFGSGTRLTVV.

V is TRBV4-3 and J is TRBJ1-1, with TRBD1 matching over 11 bases. This CDR3 spans 16 amino acids. Germline CDR1 and CDR2: LGHNA and YSLEER. V dropped 0 bases and J dropped 6; count of bases not matched to a gene: 6. The CDR3: CASSQDRGTGGSEAFF. CDR3 nucleotides: TGCGCCAGCAGCCAAGATCGGGGGACAGGGGGGTCTGAAGCTTTCTTT.

V usage is TRBV5-6 and J usage is TRBJ1-5; no reliable D call. V lost 0 bases and J 2 bases, leaving 6 bases between the germline ends. Germline V gives CDR1 SGHDT, CDR2 YYEEEE. This CDR3 has 14 amino acids. DNA for the CDR3: TGTGCCAGCAGCTTGGCAGGCCGCAATCAGCCCCAGCATTTT. As protein: CASSLAGRNQPQHF.

The rearrangement joins TRBV3-1 (or the pseudogene TRBV3-2) to TRBJ2-1; 12 nucleotides match TRBD2. The CDR3 sequence is 15 residues long. The V gene end was trimmed by 3 bases and the J gene end by 11 bases; junction bases not matched to a gene: 8. Per germline, CDR1 LGHDT and CDR2 YNNKEL (reference sequence). CDR3 region: CASSQGLAGQAQQFF. For the CDR3, the DNA is TGTGCCAGCAGCCAGGGACTAGCGGGCCAGGCGCAGCAGTTCTTC.

The V and J genes are TRBV14 and TRBJ2-3; perhaps TRBD2 as D (5 bases). Germline CDR1 and CDR2: SGHDN and FVKESK. V lost 0 bases to trimming and J lost 4 bases, with 8 bases between them. The CDR3 is made up of 14 amino acids. Written as DNA, the CDR3 is TGTGCCAGCAGCCAAGAACTAGTACCAGATACGCAGTATTTT. This encodes CASSQELVPDTQYF.

Remarks on this clone: Other nucleotide sequences in the sample specify the same CDR3. The chain has TRBV9 and TRBJ1-2; TRBD1 aligns across 7 bases. This CDR3 spans 15 amino acids. J lost 4 bases, V lost 4 bases, and 10 bases had no gene match. The germline CDR1 and CDR2 sequences are SGDLS and YYNGEE. CDR3 region: CASSPREGASYGYTF. The CDR3 nucleotides are TGTGCCAGCAGCCCCCGGGAGGGGGCGTCCTATGGCTACACCTTC.

This chain connects TRBV30 to TRBJ2-2; maybe TRBD1 (5 bases). The CDR3 covers 11 residues. Germline V gene data show CDR1 as GTSNPN and CDR2 as SVGIG (reference sequence). The germline V and J ends were trimmed by 7 bases and 7 bases, with 10 bases remaining between them. The CDR3 nucleotides are TGTGCCTCAGGGTGGGTCGGGGAGCTGTTTTTT. It encodes CASGWVGELFF.

The chain has TRBV28 and TRBJ2-7, with 9 nucleotides matching TRBD1. Germline loops: CDR1 MDHEN, CDR2 SYDVKM. Trimming removed 5 bases from V and 0 bases from J; junction bases left unmatched: 8. The CDR3 sequence is 16 residues long. The CDR3, as DNA: TGTGCCAGCAGTCCCACAGGGGGCCCAAGCTCCTACGAGCAGTACTTC. Protein sequence: CASSPTGGPSSYEQYF.

The genes are TRBV10-3 and TRBJ1-2; 9 nucleotides agree with TRBD1. With 6 bases clipped from V and 2 bases from J, the junction kept 4 bases outside the gene matches. Per germline, CDR1 ENHRY and CDR2 SYGVKD. This CDR3 region has 14 residues. The chain's CDR3 is CAIREGQGNYGYTF. CDR3 sequence (DNA): TGTGCCATCAGGGAAGGACAGGGGAACTATGGCTACACCTTC.

The gene calls are TRBV4-1 and TRBJ1-6; D is unclear. Germline loops: CDR1 MGHRA, CDR2 YSYEKL. This CDR3 is 16 amino acids long. Deletions cut 0 bases from V and 7 bases from J, with 13 bases between. CDR3 residues: CASSQDRGWGNSPLHF. The CDR3 coding sequence is TGCGCCAGCAGCCAAGATCGAGGGTGGGGAAATTCACCCCTCCACTTT.

The chain is built from TRBV7-6 and TRBJ1-2, with D possibly being TRBD1 (5 bases). The V gene's germline CDR1 is SGHVS and CDR2 FNYEAQ. CDR3 length equals 13 residues. The V gene lost 5 bases and the J gene lost 7 bases, with 14 bases spanning the gap. The CDR3 here is CASSTGGTAGYTF. CDR3 bases: TGTGCCAGCAGCACGGGGGGTACGGCTGGCTACACCTTC.

The J gene is TRBJ2-2, the V gene TRBV5-4; 10 nucleotides match TRBD2. Unmatched junction bases numbered 9, after V lost 3 bases and J lost 7 bases. CDR3 length: 16 residues. Per the germline V gene, CDR1 is SGHNT and CDR2 is YYREEE (reference sequence). The CDR3: CASSSPSGRGDGELFF. DNA for the CDR3: TGTGCCAGCAGCTCCCCAAGCGGGAGGGGGGACGGGGAGCTGTTTTTT.

The chain is built from TRBV3-1 (or the pseudogene TRBV3-2) and TRBJ2-7; TRBD1 matches at 7 bases. Germline CDR1 reads LGHDT; CDR2 reads YNNKEL (reference sequence). Trimming cost V 4 bases and J 10 bases; bases outside gene matches: 7. The CDR3 totals 12 residues. DNA for the CDR3: TGTGCCAGCAGCCGGACAGGCCAGCGTCAGTACTTC. It is translated as CASSRTGQRQYF.

The chain carries TRBV4-3 and TRBJ2-5; maybe TRBD2 (6 bases). The CDR3 runs 14 residues. CDR1 is LGHNA, CDR2 YSLEER, per germline. V was pared by 1 base and J by 5 bases, with 11 bases between. CDR3 bases: TGCGCCAGCAGCCAAGTTCCGGGGGTGGAGACCCAGTACTTC. Its protein is CASSQVPGVETQYF.

The CDR3 protein is CASSYVTGESTDTQYF. The DNA for the CDR3 is TGTGCCAGCAGTTACGTGACGGGGGAGAGCACAGATACGCAGTATTTT. The chain is built from TRBV6-2 or TRBV6-3 and TRBJ2-3; D is possibly TRBD2 (6 bases). Germline CDR1 and CDR2: MNHEY and SVGEGT. The CDR3 has 16 amino acids. V lost 2 bases, J lost 0 bases, and 12 bases lay in between.

The chain is built from TRBV15 and TRBJ2-3, with D perhaps TRBD2 (5 bases). The CDR3 has 15 amino acids. The germline gives CDR1 LNHNV, CDR2 YYDKDF (reference sequence). Deletions cut 0 bases from V and 4 bases from J, with 11 bases between. The DNA for the CDR3 is TGTGCCACCAGCAGAGATACTTCGGGGTCAGATACGCAGTATTTT. This gives the protein CATSRDTSGSDTQYF. Combining the CDR3 with reference TRBV15 and TRBJ2-3 gives the whole variable domain DAMVIQNPRYQVTQFGKPVTLSCSQTLNHNVMYWYQQKSSQAPKLLFHYYDKDFNNEADTPDNFQSRRPNTSFCFLDIRSPGLGDTAMYLCATSRDTSGSDTQYFGPGTRLTVL.

This clone was observed a single time. This sequence joins TRBV30 and TRBJ1-2; TRBD1 matches 10 bases. Germline V gene data show CDR1 as GTSNPN and CDR2 as SVGIG (reference sequence). The CDR3 length is 13 residues. V lost 5 bases to trimming and J lost 4 bases; unmatched junction nucleotides: 4. CDR3 coding DNA: TGTGCCTGGGAGAGGGACAGGGGCTATGGCTACACCTTC. Residues: CAWERDRGYGYTF.

The chain is built from TRBV5-1 and TRBJ2-7; 11 bases fit TRBD2. This CDR3 region has 15 residues. With V trimmed by 4 bases and J by 0 bases, 3 bases remained unmatched. CDR1 and CDR2 from the germline V gene are SGHRS and YFSETQ. DNA of the CDR3: TGCGCCAGCAGCCGACTAGCGGGACCCTCCTACGAGCAGTACTTC. Its translation is CASSRLAGPSYEQYF.

The chain uses TRBV4-3 and TRBJ1-1; the match to TRBD1 covers 9 bases. Germline V gives CDR1 LGHNA, CDR2 YSLEER. The CDR3 contains 15 residues. Losses at the gene ends were 5 bases for V and 5 bases for J; bases not matched to a gene: 9. Here the CDR3 reads CASSSRTGGGTEAFF. CDR3 coding DNA: TGCGCCAGCAGCAGCCGAACAGGGGGCGGAACTGAAGCTTTCTTT.

This CDR3 reads CASSPWGGATEAFF. CDR3 sequence (DNA): TGTGCCAGTAGTCCTTGGGGGGGAGCCACTGAAGCTTTCTTT. The chain employs TRBV19 and TRBJ1-1; a weak D match, TRBD1 (5 bases). CDR3 length: 14 residues. V gave up 5 bases and J gave up 4 bases, with 14 bases separating them. Germline V gene sequence: CDR1 LNHDA, CDR2 SQIVND (reference sequence).

This clone was recorded only once. This sequence joins TRBV27 and TRBJ1-6; D is undetermined. The germline gives CDR1 MNHEY, CDR2 SMNVEV (reference sequence). This CDR3 is built from 13 residues. V lost 6 bases to trimming and J lost 9 bases, with 12 bases between them. CDR3 sequence (DNA): TGTGCCAGCAGACCCACGCGGTTTTCACCCCTCCACTTT. Amino acid sequence: CASRPTRFSPLHF.

The chain combines TRBV28 with TRBJ1-2; D is uncertain. CDR1 and CDR2 (germline): MDHEN, SYDVKM. Between the trimmed V and J ends, which lost 6 bases and 2 bases, there was a span of 7 bases. This CDR3 comprises 12 residues. The CDR3 is CASSTQNYGYTF. The DNA for the CDR3 is TGTGCCAGCAGCACGCAGAACTATGGCTACACCTTC.

The V gene is TRBV3-1 (or the pseudogene TRBV3-2), the J gene TRBJ2-7; 9 bases line up with TRBD2. The junction had 3 bases not matched to a gene; V was cut back by 0 bases and J by 3 bases. Germline lookup yields CDR1 LGHDT and CDR2 YNNKEL (reference sequence). This CDR3 region has 15 residues. This chain's CDR3 is CASSQESSGDYEQYF. Here the CDR3 DNA reads TGTGCCAGCAGCCAAGAGTCTAGCGGGGACTACGAGCAGTACTTC.